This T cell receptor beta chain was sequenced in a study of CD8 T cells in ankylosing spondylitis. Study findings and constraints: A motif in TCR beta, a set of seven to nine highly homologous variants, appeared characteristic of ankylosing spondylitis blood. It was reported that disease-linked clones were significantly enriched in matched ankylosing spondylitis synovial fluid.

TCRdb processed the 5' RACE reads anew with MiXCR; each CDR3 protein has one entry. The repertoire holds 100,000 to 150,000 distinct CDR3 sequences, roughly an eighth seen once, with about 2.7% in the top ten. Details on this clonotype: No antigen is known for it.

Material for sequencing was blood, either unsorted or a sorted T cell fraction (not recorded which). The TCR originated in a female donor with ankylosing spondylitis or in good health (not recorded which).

CDR3 loop: CSATRSSYNEQFF. CDR3 sequence (DNA): TGCAGCGCCACCCGGAGCTCCTACAATGAGCAGTTCTTC. This sequence joins TRBV29-1 and TRBJ2-1; D uncertain. The CDR3 covers 13 residues. The V end was cut by 7 bases, the J end by 0 bases, with 10 bases between. The germline V gene encodes CDR1 SQVTM and CDR2 ANQGSEA.